This T cell receptor beta chain stems from a study of shared T cell receptors in the human thymus. The CDR3 has 13 residues. Germline V gives CDR1 SQVTM, CDR2 ANQGSEA. Trimming took 6 bases from V and 10 from J; bases not matched to a gene: 3. Sequencing used immunoSEQ multiplex PCR; TCRdb keeps in-frame clones, though not all of them. Of about 660,000 clones in the sample, around 89% were seen once. These same data were also listed under a study on human thymus T cells. From that paper: Donors consisted of healthy Finnish infants (having corrective surgery for congenital heart defects).

Sequenced material: thymocytes. The chain carries TRBV29-1 and TRBJ2-1; 16 bases are a match to TRBD2. This TCR came from a boy under two years old with a congenital heart defect. The CDR3: CSVGTSGRAEQFF. In DNA form, the CDR3 reads TGCAGCGTAGGGACTAGCGGGAGGGCCGAGCAGTTCTTC.